One sample yielded the 3 T cell receptor beta chains listed below, sequenced in a study of blood T cell repertoires in COVID-19. TCRdb's copy holds only in-frame clones and misses some; the assay was immunoSEQ multiplex PCR. The sample records 250,000 to 300,000 clones, around 89% being singletons. The sample taken for sequencing was PBMCs or T cells enriched from blood (not recorded which). Source of these receptors: a man aged 35 to 55 who had recovered from COVID-19.

The chain is built from TRBV30 and TRBJ1-4; 7 bases line up with TRBD1. Germline CDR1 GTSNPN, CDR2 SVGIG (reference sequence). The V and J ends lost 2 bases and 7 bases, in that order; junction bases with no gene match: 7. The CDR3 has 14 amino acids. DNA of the CDR3: TGTGCCTGGAGTCCTGACAGGGTTATTGAAAAACTGTTTTTT. It is translated as CAWSPDRVIEKLFF.

V is TRBV27 and J is TRBJ1-1; maybe TRBD1 (5 bases). V was trimmed by 4 bases and J by 4 bases, leaving 19 bases between them. This CDR3 has 16 amino acids. Germline-derived CDR1 and CDR2 are MNHEY and SMNVEV (reference sequence). The chain's CDR3 is CASSYGGDGGGTEAFF. The CDR3 DNA reads TGTGCCAGCAGTTATGGGGGGGACGGCGGTGGCACTGAAGCTTTCTTT.

The V and J genes are TRBV7-8 and TRBJ2-3; D possibly corresponds to TRBD2 (5 bases). This CDR3 is built from 15 residues. Trimming stripped 7 bases from V and 3 bases from J, with 17 bases between. Germline V lookup: CDR1 SGHVS, CDR2 FQNEAQ. CDR3 sequence reads: CASKFGPSGTDTQYF. The DNA for the CDR3 is TGTGCCAGCAAATTTGGACCCTCGGGAACAGATACGCAGTATTTT.